These 25 T cell receptor beta chains were sequenced from one sample in a study of cytotoxic CD8 clonotypes in ibrutinib-treated CLL. Sequencing was performed with immunoSEQ multiplex PCR; in TCRdb, only in-frame clones are kept and a portion is missing. The data show about 140,000 clones, approximately 80% seen once. The input for sequencing was PBMCs, taken after 36 months of ibrutinib treatment. Receptors were obtained from a human donor with chronic lymphocytic leukemia.

This chain uses TRBV5-1 with TRBJ2-5, with D perhaps TRBD2 (6 bases). V was cut by 7 bases and J by 1 base, with 11 bases left in between. The CDR3 sequence is 13 residues long. The germline V gene encodes CDR1 SGHRS and CDR2 YFSETQ. DNA for the CDR3: TGCGCCAGCGTCGGGAGCCCCCAAGAGACCCAGTACTTC. Encoded protein: CASVGSPQETQYF.

V usage is TRBV7-8 and J usage is TRBJ2-1, with 13 bases matching TRBD2. There are 18 residues in the CDR3. V lost 5 bases, J lost 0 bases, and 7 bases stayed unmatched. Germline CDR1 reads SGHVS; CDR2 reads FQNEAQ. The CDR3 sequence is CASSKGTSGTSSYNEQFF. In nucleotides, the CDR3 is TGTGCCAGCAGCAAAGGGACTAGCGGGACGAGCTCCTACAATGAGCAGTTCTTC.

The table lists this clone with a count of one. V usage is TRBV28 and J usage is TRBJ2-5, with D possibly being TRBD2 (7 bases). CDR3 length equals 13 residues. The germline V and J ends were trimmed by 8 bases and 2 bases, with 12 bases remaining between them. Germline V gives CDR1 MDHEN, CDR2 SYDVKM. CDR3 sequence reads: CASWGGRQETQYF. The CDR3 nucleotides read TGTGCCAGCTGGGGGGGCAGACAAGAGACCCAGTACTTC.

The CDR3 bases are TGTGCCAGCAGCTTAGCGCAGGGACGTGGCCAGCCCCAGCATTTT. It yields the protein CASSLAQGRGQPQHF. This chain links TRBV7-8 with TRBJ1-5; TRBD1 is a possible D gene (5 bases). Per germline, CDR1 SGHVS and CDR2 FQNEAQ. The V and J ends lost 0 bases and 7 bases respectively, with 13 bases between them. There are 15 residues in the CDR3.

The chain links TRBV5-1 to TRBJ2-1; D is unclear. The V end lost 0 bases, the J end lost 0 bases, and 7 bases lay between the germline ends. CDR1 is SGHRS and CDR2 is YFSETQ in the germline V gene. The CDR3 is made up of 15 amino acids. This chain's CDR3 is CASSLGPSSYNEQFF. CDR3 DNA sequence: TGCGCCAGCAGCTTGGGACCTAGCTCCTACAATGAGCAGTTCTTC.

This clone was seen only a few times. The V gene is TRBV27, the J gene TRBJ2-7; TRBD2 matches at 9 bases. The CDR3 is made up of 14 amino acids. V lost 5 bases to trimming and J lost 2 bases; unmatched junction nucleotides: 4. Germline CDR1 is MNHEY and CDR2 is SMNVEV (reference sequence). The CDR3 region has the DNA TGTGCCAGCAGTAAGACTAGCGGAACCTACGAGCAGTACTTC. This gives the protein CASSKTSGTYEQYF.

The rearrangement uses TRBV5-4 and TRBJ2-5; maybe TRBD1 (6 bases). Germline V lookup: CDR1 SGHNT, CDR2 YYREEE (reference sequence). This CDR3 comprises 15 residues. The V gene lost 4 bases and the J gene lost 4 bases, with 17 bases spanning the gap. The CDR3 reads CASSPDLQGLETQYF. The CDR3 DNA is TGTGCCAGCAGCCCAGATCTACAGGGTCTAGAGACCCAGTACTTC.

The sample holds one count of this clone. This chain links TRBV7-8 with TRBJ1-2; D remains ambiguous. Trimming took off 1 base at V and 3 bases at J, with 9 bases between the two ends. In germline, CDR1 is SGHVS, CDR2 FQNEAQ. The CDR3 length is 14 residues. CDR3 loop: CASSLGGGDYGYTF. The CDR3 DNA reads TGTGCCAGCAGCTTAGGGGGTGGGGACTATGGCTACACCTTC.

In this sample, this clone turned up a few times. V usage is TRBV6-4 and J usage is TRBJ2-1; 7 nucleotides match TRBD2. Germline CDR1 and CDR2: MRHNA and SNTAGT. V was clipped by 6 bases and J by 0 bases; unmatched bases: 5. The CDR3 is 15 amino acids. In nucleotides, the CDR3 is TGTGCCAGCAGCGCGGGAGTTGACTCCTACAATGAGCAGTTCTTC. It yields the protein CASSAGVDSYNEQFF.

The chain uses TRBV5-1 and TRBJ2-1; 8 nucleotides line up with TRBD1. The CDR3 extends over 17 amino acids. J was trimmed by 0 bases and V by 2 bases; bases with no gene match: 7. The germline CDR1 and CDR2 sequences are SGHRS and YFSETQ. This chain's CDR3 is CASSFVQGASSYNEQFF. CDR3 sequence (DNA): TGCGCCAGCAGCTTCGTTCAGGGGGCGAGCTCCTACAATGAGCAGTTCTTC.

The J gene is TRBJ2-3, the V gene TRBV19; 12 nucleotides agree with TRBD2. V dropped 2 bases and J dropped 5; count of bases not matched to a gene: 5. CDR3 length: 16 residues. Germline CDR1 and CDR2: LNHDA and SQIVND (reference sequence). CDR3 coding DNA: TGTGCCAGTAGTATACTAGCGGGAGGGCCCGTAGATACGCAGTATTTT. Amino acid sequence: CASSILAGGPVDTQYF. The variable domain in full, with the rest retrieved from reference TRBV19 and TRBJ2-3, is DGGITQSPKYLFRKEGQNVTLSCEQNLNHDAMYWYRQDPGQGLRLIYYSQIVNDFQKGDIAEGYSVSREKKESFPLTVTSAQKNPTAFYLCASSILAGGPVDTQYFGPGTRLTVL.

CDR3 sequence reads: CASSPRGLVTEAFF. The CDR3 bases are TGCGCCAGCAGCCCCAGGGGGCTGGTCACTGAAGCTTTCTTT. The gene calls are TRBV4-1 and TRBJ1-1; 8 bases line up with TRBD1. CDR3 length equals 14 residues. Germline assignment: CDR1 MGHRA and CDR2 YSYEKL. With V trimmed by 4 bases and J by 4 bases, 5 bases remained unmatched.

The rearrangement uses TRBV21-1 and TRBJ2-2; the DNA was not used to check the table's D call, TRBD1. TRBV21-1 is a listed pseudogene. The CDR3 sequence is 15 residues long. This chain's CDR3 is CASSPRQGYTGELFF. The CDR3 nucleotides are TGTGCCAGCAGCCCTCGACAGGGGTACACCGGGGAGCTGTTTTTT.

The chain joins TRBV6-5 to TRBJ2-5, with TRBD1 matching over 7 bases. The ends lost 6 bases at V and 2 bases at J; junction bases unmatched: 6. The germline V gene has CDR1 MNHEY and CDR2 SVGAGI. This CDR3 is 14 amino acids long. This CDR3 reads CASRVWTGQETQYF. The CDR3 DNA follows: TGTGCCAGCAGGGTCTGGACAGGTCAAGAGACCCAGTACTTC.

V gene TRBV5-1 combines with J gene TRBJ1-2, with 8 bases identical to TRBD1. The germline CDR1 and CDR2 sequences are SGHRS and YFSETQ. There are 15 residues in the CDR3. V lost 0 bases, J lost 4 bases, and 5 bases stayed unmatched. CDR3 sequence (DNA): TGCGCCAGCAGCTTGGTTTACAGGGGGTCCTATGGCTACACCTTC. It encodes CASSLVYRGSYGYTF.

The gene calls are TRBV29-1 and TRBJ2-2; D not certain. V was shortened by 3 bases and J by 1 base, with 6 bases between the two germline ends. The CDR3 extends over 13 amino acids. CDR1 is SQVTM, CDR2 ANQGSEA, per germline. The CDR3: CSVDNMNTGELFF. In DNA, the CDR3 is TGCAGCGTTGATAATATGAACACCGGGGAGCTGTTTTTT.

This clone was seen more than once but under ten times. This chain connects TRBV5-1 to TRBJ2-3; TRBD1 might be the D (5 bases). V lost 0 bases to trimming and J lost 6 bases, with 8 bases between them. CDR1 is SGHRS and CDR2 is YFSETQ in the germline V gene. This CDR3 spans 13 amino acids. CDR3 sequence reads: CASSLGRGDTQYF. DNA for the CDR3: TGCGCCAGCAGCTTGGGAAGGGGCGATACGCAGTATTTT.

This clone was seen only a few times. The genes are TRBV4-1 and TRBJ2-1, with 10 positions matching TRBD1. This CDR3 is built from 15 residues. V was pared by 9 bases and J by 9 bases, with 14 bases of the junction left unmatched. Germline CDR1 and CDR2: MGHRA and YSYEKL. For the CDR3, the DNA is TGCGCCAGTAAACTAGTGGGACAGGGGAAGGCTGAGCAGTTCTTC. It translates to CASKLVGQGKAEQFF.

The rearrangement links TRBV27 to TRBJ2-6; D is unresolved. With 0 bases removed from V and 3 bases from J, the gap between germline ends came to 12 bases. The CDR3 is 17 residues long. Per the germline V gene, CDR1 is MNHEY and CDR2 is SMNVEV (reference sequence). CDR3 protein: CASSLSNLGLGANVLTF. CDR3 DNA sequence: TGTGCCAGCAGTTTATCGAACCTTGGTCTTGGGGCCAACGTCCTGACTTTC.

This clone has a handful of counts. This chain joins TRBV6-6 and TRBJ1-1, with D possibly being TRBD1 (6 bases). Trimming stripped 6 bases from V and 0 bases from J, with 11 bases between. The CDR3 is made up of 14 amino acids. The germline V gene encodes CDR1 MNHNY and CDR2 SVGAGI (reference sequence). The CDR3 DNA follows: TGTGCCAGCAGGACGACAGGCATGAACACTGAAGCTTTCTTT. It codes for CASRTTGMNTEAFF.

A remark on this clone: The junction and the germline gene differ at one end; a read error may be behind it. This chain uses TRBV25-1 with TRBJ1-2; 9 nucleotides line up with TRBD1. The CDR3 has 15 residues. Germline values: CDR1 MGHDK, CDR2 SYGVNS. CDR3 in DNA: TGTGCCAGCAATGAAAGACAGGGGGGCGGCTATGGCTACACCTTC. It codes for CASNERQGGGYGYTF.

J is TRBJ2-1 and V is TRBV27; D remains ambiguous. CDR1 is MNHEY and CDR2 is SMNVEV in the germline V gene (reference sequence). The CDR3 consists of 16 residues. The V gene lost 1 base and the J gene lost 0 bases, with 10 bases spanning the gap. This CDR3 is CASSLWWASSYNEQFF. The CDR3 coding sequence is TGTGCCAGCAGTTTATGGTGGGCAAGCTCCTACAATGAGCAGTTCTTC.

The chain uses TRBV12-2 and TRBJ2-3; the table names TRBD2, a call not compared with the DNA. TRBV12-2 is a known pseudogene. The CDR3 has 14 amino acids. The CDR3 protein is CASRLRDFQYTQYF. DNA for the CDR3: TGTGCAAGTCGCTTAAGGGACTTCCAATATACGCAGTATTTT.

This clone has a single count. The chain combines TRBV7-2 with TRBJ2-7, with a possible D match to TRBD2 (5 bases). Trimming stripped 10 bases from V and 2 bases from J, with 18 bases between. CDR3 length: 14 residues. Germline V gene data show CDR1 as SGHTA and CDR2 as FQGNSA. The CDR3 sequence is CATTKLDKTYEQYF. CDR3 bases: TGTGCCACCACAAAACTAGACAAAACCTACGAGCAGTACTTC. Drawing the rest from reference TRBV7-2 and TRBJ2-7, the complete variable domain is GAGVSQSPSNKVTEKGKDVELRCDPISGHTALYWYRQSLGQGLEFLIYFQGNSAPDKSGLPSDRFSAERTGGSVSTLTIQRTQQEDSAVYLCATTKLDKTYEQYFGPGTRLTVT.

The rearrangement uses TRBV5-3 and TRBJ1-2; D is ambiguous. TRBV5-3 is treated as an ORF (open reading frame) with a function not yet certain. This CDR3 has 16 residues. Trimming shortened V by 2 bases and J by 7 bases, and 21 bases separated the two germline ends. CDR3 sequence: CARSFPLHGEGGGYTF. The CDR3 DNA reads as TGTGCCAGAAGCTTCCCCCTCCATGGGGAGGGTGGTGGCTACACCTTC.